This TCR beta chain emerged from a study of identifying expanded T cells in peripheral blood. J was trimmed by 4 bases and V by 0 bases; bases with no gene match: 3. This CDR3 spans 15 amino acids. Germline V gene lookup returns CDR1 LGHNA and CDR2 YNFKEQ. During the collection period, no donor immune events like infections were recorded. Here immunoSEQ multiplex PCR was the method, and the copy in TCRdb shows in-frame clones only, minus some. The data hold about 100,000 clones, with around nine tenths observed a single time. The source of this sequence is a person between 18 and 75 years old in good health. The chain uses TRBV4-2 and TRBJ1-5; 7 nucleotides match TRBD1. The sequenced sample was blood. The CDR3 DNA follows: TGTGCCAGCAGCCAAGAACTGACAGGGAATCAGCCCCAGCATTTT. Its protein product is CASSQELTGNQPQHF.